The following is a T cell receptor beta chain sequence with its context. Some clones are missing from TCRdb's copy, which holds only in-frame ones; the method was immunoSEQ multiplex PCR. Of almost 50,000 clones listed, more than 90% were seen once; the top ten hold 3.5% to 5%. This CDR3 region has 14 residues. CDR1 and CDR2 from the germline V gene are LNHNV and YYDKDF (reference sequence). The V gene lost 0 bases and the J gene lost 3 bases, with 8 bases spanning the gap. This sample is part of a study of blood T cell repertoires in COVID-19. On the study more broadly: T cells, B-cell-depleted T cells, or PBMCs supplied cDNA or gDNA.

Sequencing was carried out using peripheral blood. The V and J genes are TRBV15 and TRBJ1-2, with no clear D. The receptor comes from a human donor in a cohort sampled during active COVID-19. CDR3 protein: CATSREGGDYGYTF. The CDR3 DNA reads TGTGCCACCAGCAGAGAGGGAGGAGACTATGGCTACACCTTC.